The clone carrying this T cell receptor beta chain has more than one count but fewer than ten. Its antigen is currently unknown. The ends were cut back, 0 bases at V and 1 base at J, with 7 bases in the middle. CDR1 is MNHEY and CDR2 is SMNVEV in the germline V gene (reference sequence). The CDR3 is 15 residues long. This specimen belongs to a study of long-term antiretroviral therapy in people with HIV. Notes on the study in general: Dominating the repertoire at all time points were the clones that expanded before ART. Repertoires looked antigen-experienced, with only a slight naive shift after ART.

The assay used was immunoSEQ (version v3.0), run at survey level. The data were produced by immunoSEQ multiplex PCR, yet TCRdb's version contains in-frame clones alone and is incomplete. The table includes fewer than 25,000 clones, 86% detected once. The clonotype originates from a woman aged 25-40 years with HIV. The chain recombines TRBV27 with TRBJ1-5; D unresolved. The sequenced sample was unsorted PBMCs, obtained 1.8 years before starting antiretroviral therapy. The CDR3 DNA is TGTGCCAGCAGTTTATCGAGGGCGAGCAATCAGCCCCAGCATTTT. Translating it yields CASSLSRASNQPQHF.